What follows are 28 T cell receptor beta chains derived from one specimen sequenced in a study of T-cell reconstitution after alpha-beta-depleted transplantation in children. Preparation of the TCRbeta library used unique molecular identifiers. Each CDR3 protein gets one entry after TCRdb re-called the PCR reads with MiXCR. The sample has about 78,000 distinct CDR3 sequences, 13% to 15% seen once. This material consisted of PBMCs, mostly from graft donor cells, taken 180 days after TCRalphabeta/CD19-depleted stem cell transplant. The receptors come from a male patient aged 2-15 years who had a stem cell transplant for acute lymphoblastic leukemia, so the T cells may come from the graft donor.

This clonotype has a count of ten or more. The chain employs TRBV6-5 and TRBJ2-7, with 7 bases aligning to TRBD2. Germline V lookup: CDR1 MNHEY, CDR2 SVGAGI. The CDR3 is 15 amino acids. J was trimmed by 2 bases and V by 0 bases; bases with no gene match: 4. The CDR3 DNA reads TGTGCCAGCAGTTACTCTCTTCTAGCGGCCTACGAGCAGTACTTC. This codes for CASSYSLLAAYEQYF.

This clonotype was observed at least ten times. V gene TRBV5-6 combines with J gene TRBJ2-4, with a possible D match to TRBD2 (7 bases). Trimming left V 4 bases short and J 0 bases short, with 26 bases between. Germline assignment: CDR1 SGHDT and CDR2 YYEEEE. This CDR3 comprises 20 residues. The CDR3 DNA follows: TGTGCCAGCAGCGTCTTCTGGGGGGGCGAAAAAATTTTAGCCAAAAACATTCAGTACTTC. It encodes CASSVFWGGEKILAKNIQYF.

In this sample, this clonotype turned up a few times. The chain carries TRBV10-3 and TRBJ2-1, with D unresolved. V was trimmed by 4 bases and J by 0 bases, leaving 4 bases between them. The length of the CDR3 is 13 residues. Germline V CDR1 and CDR2: ENHRY, SYGVKD. CDR3 nucleotides: TGTGCCATCAGTGGGGCCTCCTACAATGAGCAGTTCTTC. Protein product: CAISGASYNEQFF.

The chain couples TRBV29-1 to TRBJ2-7; D ambiguous. This CDR3 comprises 12 residues. CDR1 is SQVTM, CDR2 ANQGSEA, per germline. V was clipped by 1 base and J by 3 bases, with 7 bases between them. This CDR3 reads CSVEGRFYEQYF. DNA for the CDR3: TGCAGCGTTGAAGGCAGGTTCTACGAGCAGTACTTC.

This clonotype was found a few times. The rearrangement links TRBV5-1 to TRBJ2-3, with 7 bases identical to TRBD1. In germline, CDR1 is SGHRS, CDR2 YFSETQ. The V and J ends lost 4 bases and 4 bases, in that order; junction bases with no gene match: 6. The CDR3 is 14 amino acids. The CDR3 sequence is CASSTGDLADTQYF. The CDR3 DNA is TGCGCCAGCAGCACAGGGGATCTCGCAGATACGCAGTATTTT.

The chain carries TRBV18 and TRBJ2-1, with D possibly being TRBD1 (6 bases). CDR1 is KGHSH, CDR2 LQKENI, per germline. CDR3 length equals 13 residues. V was cut by 5 bases and J by 15 bases, with 20 bases left in between. The CDR3 DNA is TGTGCCAGCTCAGGCGCCGGGACATCACGAGTGTTCTTC. Its protein product is CASSGAGTSRVFF.

V and J are TRBV2 and TRBJ1-6; D not certain. Trimming removed 7 bases at V and 7 bases at J, with 5 bases between. The germline gives CDR1 SNHLY, CDR2 FYNNEI. CDR3 length: 11 amino acids. CDR3 bases: TGTGCCAGCATGGAGAATTCACCCCTCCACTTT. Translated: CASMENSPLHF.

This clonotype showed up just a few times. The chain couples TRBV5-1 to TRBJ2-1; 8 nucleotides align to TRBD2. Trimming removed 1 base from V and 4 bases from J; junction bases left unmatched: 4. CDR1 is SGHRS, CDR2 YFSETQ, per germline. CDR3 size: 15 residues. The CDR3 coding sequence is TGCGCCAGCAGCTTGACTAGCGGAGGTTACAATGAGCAGTTCTTC. Encoded protein: CASSLTSGGYNEQFF.

CDR3 sequence: CASSLELAYNYGYTF. The CDR3 nucleotides read TGTGCCAGCAGCTTAGAGCTGGCCTATAACTATGGCTACACCTTC. The genes are TRBV7-2 and TRBJ1-2; unclear D gene. The CDR3 consists of 15 residues. V was shortened by 1 base and J by 1 base, with 10 bases between the two germline ends. CDR1 and CDR2 from the germline V gene are SGHTA and FQGNSA.

This clonotype was detected a few times. V is TRBV29-1 and J is TRBJ1-1, with 7 bases that match TRBD1. The CDR3 is made up of 13 amino acids. Germline CDR1 SQVTM, CDR2 ANQGSEA. J gave up 5 bases and V 7 bases, and 10 bases lay outside the gene matches. The CDR3 region is CSGMQGVGTEAFF. CDR3 nucleotide sequence: TGCAGCGGGATGCAGGGGGTGGGTACTGAAGCTTTCTTT.

A few counts support this clonotype. This rearrangement joins TRBV7-6 to TRBJ2-1; tentatively, D is TRBD1 or TRBD2 (5 bases each). The CDR3 is 14 residues long. Deletions cut 0 bases from V and 10 bases from J, with 13 bases between. Germline V gene data show CDR1 as SGHVS and CDR2 as FNYEAQ. CDR3 sequence: CASSLAGDLLEQFF. The CDR3 nucleotides are TGTGCCAGCAGCTTAGCGGGGGATCTTCTGGAGCAGTTCTTC.

This clonotype occurred many times. J is TRBJ1-2 and V is TRBV29-1; maybe TRBD1 (6 bases). The germline V gene has CDR1 SQVTM and CDR2 ANQGSEA. V lost 0 bases and J 10 bases, leaving 12 bases between the germline ends. CDR3 length equals 12 residues. In DNA form, the CDR3 reads TGCAGCGTTGAAGAGGACAGACCTCCCTACACCTTC. Translating gives CSVEEDRPPYTF.

This clonotype was counted a few times. The J gene is TRBJ1-1, the V gene TRBV6-1; D is uncertain. V shed 6 bases and J shed 0 bases, with 11 bases lying between them. The CDR3 covers 14 residues. CDR1 is MNHNS and CDR2 is SASEGT in the germline V gene. The CDR3 reads CASRPGGMNTEAFF. Here the CDR3 DNA reads TGTGCCAGCAGACCGGGTGGGATGAACACTGAAGCTTTCTTT.

The chain employs TRBV3-1 and TRBJ2-5; possibly TRBD2 for D (5 bases). The CDR3 has 12 residues. V shed 5 bases and J shed 5 bases, with 9 bases lying between them. The germline V gene encodes CDR1 LGHDT and CDR2 YNNKEL (reference sequence). The CDR3 spells CASSFKRETQYF. CDR3 sequence (DNA): TGTGCCAGCAGCTTCAAGCGGGAGACCCAGTACTTC.

The chain employs TRBV5-1 and TRBJ2-3; D perhaps matches TRBD1 (5 bases). The CDR3 loop spans 17 amino acids. V was pared by 2 bases and J by 1 base, with 17 bases between. From germline, CDR1 is SGHRS and CDR2 YFSETQ. The CDR3 region is CASSLFPQGSGTDTQYF. The DNA for the CDR3 is TGCGCCAGCAGCTTATTTCCGCAGGGAAGTGGCACAGATACGCAGTATTTT.

The CDR3 nucleotides are TGTGCCAGCAGTTCCCGGGACCGACAAGAGACCCAGTACTTC. The encoded protein is CASSSRDRQETQYF. The chain carries TRBV12-3 or TRBV12-4 and TRBJ2-5; the D gene could be TRBD1 or TRBD2 (5 bases each). The CDR3 runs 14 residues. Trimming pared 4 bases from V and 2 bases from J, leaving 11 bases between.

The gene calls are TRBV10-3 and TRBJ2-1, with D perhaps TRBD1 (5 bases). CDR1 is ENHRY, CDR2 SYGVKD, per germline. With 4 bases removed from V and 5 bases from J, the gap between germline ends came to 18 bases. This CDR3 has 16 residues. The CDR3 is CAISGRGQAGNNEQFF. The DNA for the CDR3 is TGTGCCATCAGTGGAAGGGGCCAGGCAGGGAACAATGAGCAGTTCTTC.

Only a few counts were recorded for this clonotype. J is TRBJ1-3 and V is TRBV10-3, with D possibly being TRBD1 (5 bases). CDR1 is ENHRY, CDR2 SYGVKD, per germline. CDR3 size: 15 residues. Trimming stripped 5 bases from V and 3 bases from J, with 14 bases between. CDR3 in amino acids: CAISPGATFGNTIYF. Here the CDR3 DNA reads TGTGCCATCAGTCCCGGGGCGACCTTTGGAAACACCATATATTTT.

This rearrangement joins TRBV20-1 to TRBJ2-6; D gene unclear. Germline V gene sequence: CDR1 DFQATT, CDR2 SNEGSKA (reference sequence). Trimming cost V 0 bases and J 0 bases, with 12 bases left between them. This CDR3 has 17 residues. CDR3 loop: CSARDYSTASGANVLTF. The CDR3 nucleotides read TGCAGTGCTAGAGATTACAGTACGGCCTCTGGGGCCAACGTCCTGACTTTC.

This clonotype has just a few counts. This CDR3 is CASLIGSYNEQFF. The CDR3 bases are TGTGCCAGCCTGATAGGATCCTACAATGAGCAGTTCTTC. The gene calls are TRBV12-3 or TRBV12-4 and TRBJ2-1; D is uncertain. V lost 8 bases and J 1 base, leaving 9 bases between the germline ends. The CDR3 sequence is 13 residues long.

V usage is TRBV10-3 and J usage is TRBJ2-7; 8 positions match TRBD1. The CDR3 has 14 amino acids. With 10 bases clipped from V and 6 bases from J, the junction kept 14 bases outside the gene matches. Germline CDR1 and CDR2: ENHRY and SYGVKD. CDR3 amino acids: CATYGQGARSEQYF. CDR3 sequence (DNA): TGTGCCACATATGGACAGGGCGCGAGGTCCGAGCAGTACTTC.

Notes on this clonotype: The germline gene is not matched at one end of the junction; a read error may be the cause. This chain uses TRBV4-1 with TRBJ2-1; TRBD2 matches 13 bases. CDR1 is MGHRA, CDR2 YSYEKL, per germline. The CDR3 consists of 17 residues. CDR3: CASSLRTSGRVYNEQSF. DNA for the CDR3: TGCGCCAGCAGCCTACGGACTAGCGGGAGAGTTTACAATGAGCAGTCCTTC.

The chain recombines TRBV4-3 with TRBJ1-2; D is uncertain. Trimming took 0 bases from V and 4 from J, leaving 12 bases between them. The CDR3 has 15 amino acids. Germline V CDR1 and CDR2: LGHNA, YSLEER. CDR3 in DNA: TGCGCCAGCAGCCAAGAGGGCTTGGGAACCTATGGCTACACCTTC. It is translated as CASSQEGLGTYGYTF.

This chain connects TRBV20-1 to TRBJ1-2; D is unclear. Germline CDR1 reads DFQATT; CDR2 reads SNEGSKA (reference sequence). V lost 6 bases and J 8 bases, leaving 16 bases between the germline ends. CDR3 length equals 12 residues. The CDR3 reads CSAGIPKAGYTF. As DNA, the CDR3 is TGCAGTGCCGGGATTCCTAAAGCGGGCTACACCTTC.

This clonotype was seen only a few times. V is TRBV27 and J is TRBJ1-6, with D tentatively TRBD1 (6 bases). The germline V and J ends were trimmed by 4 bases and 5 bases, with 18 bases remaining between them. The CDR3 is 17 amino acids. The germline gives CDR1 MNHEY, CDR2 SMNVEV (reference sequence). The CDR3 region is CASSYYPLTGHNSPLHF. In nucleotides, the CDR3 is TGTGCCAGCAGTTATTATCCCCTGACAGGTCATAATTCACCCCTCCACTTT.

This clonotype was picked up a small number of times. V is TRBV10-3 and J is TRBJ2-1; a possible D gene is TRBD2 (6 bases). Trimming shortened V by 0 bases and J by 3 bases, and 9 bases separated the two germline ends. This CDR3 has 15 amino acids. CDR1 and CDR2 (germline): ENHRY, SYGVKD. The chain's CDR3 is CAISESGGIYNEQFF. The CDR3 DNA sequence: TGTGCCATCAGTGAGTCTGGCGGGATCTACAATGAGCAGTTCTTC.

This clonotype was detected only a few times. The V gene is TRBV7-2, the J gene TRBJ2-5; D is unresolved. The CDR3 consists of 11 residues. The V gene's germline CDR1 is SGHTA and CDR2 FQGNSA. V gave up 5 bases and J gave up 4 bases, with 5 bases separating them. CDR3 residues: CASSTGETQYF. CDR3 in DNA: TGTGCCAGCAGCACCGGAGAGACCCAGTACTTC.

J is TRBJ2-1 and V is TRBV20-1, with TRBD1 matching 8 bases. Germline lookup yields CDR1 DFQATT and CDR2 SNEGSKA (reference sequence). With V trimmed by 3 bases and J by 5 bases, 6 bases remained unmatched. The CDR3 totals 14 residues. The CDR3 sequence is CSASGRGLHNEQFF. CDR3 DNA: TGCAGTGCTAGTGGCAGGGGGCTACACAATGAGCAGTTCTTC.